This T cell receptor (beta chain) was identified in a study of long-term antiretroviral therapy in people with HIV. Study conclusions and caveats: Pre-ART expanded clones dominated the repertoire at every time point. Although diversity increased after ART, it remained lower than in transplant donor controls.

Two or more post-ART PBMC samples, plus at least one pre-ART sample, were available for each donor. With survey level as its setting, the immunoSEQ assay was v3.0. Clones were read by immunoSEQ multiplex PCR, and TCRdb kept only the in-frame ones, dropping some. This table holds about 15,000 clones, around 85% found once. The CDR3 totals 16 residues. Germline-derived CDR1 and CDR2 are SGHTS and YDEGEE. V was shortened by 0 bases and J by 3 bases, with 16 bases between the two germline ends. Turning to this clone: Its specificity is not known.

Sequenced material: unsorted PBMCs, taken about 1.2 years before starting antiretroviral therapy. The sequence was obtained from a young man with HIV. The chain joins TRBV5-8 to TRBJ2-7; either TRBD1 or TRBD2 may supply D (5 bases each). CDR3 in amino acids: CASSLVGGTGIYEQYF. CDR3 bases: TGTGCCAGCAGCTTGGTTGGGGGTACCGGGATCTACGAGCAGTACTTC.